This T cell receptor (beta chain) was profiled in a study of blood T cells in healthy people across ages. General observations from the study: Roughly linearly, TCR beta diversity per million T cells fell as age increased.

The table lists this clonotype with a count of one. As yet, its antigen is unknown. Combining a sample-barcoded 5' primer with a J-beta primer mix, a second PCR ran for about 7 to 11 cycles. From the 5' RACE reads, TCRdb called clonotypes with MiXCR, one entry per CDR3 protein. Of approximately 800,000 distinct CDR3 sequences listed, about 25% were seen once; the top ten hold 3.7%. Every sample had a minimum of 6.5 million PBMCs isolated. The CDR3 contains 15 residues. The germline V gene encodes CDR1 SGDLS and CDR2 YYNGEE. V was trimmed by 1 base and J by 0 bases, leaving 11 bases between them. The data were also submitted as part of a second study, on T cells of mothers and their children. This second report adds: The second PCR used the M1S primer, and this primer added sample barcodes and 2-4 random nucleotides.

Sequences were obtained from blood. The V gene is TRBV9, the J gene TRBJ2-7; D tentatively reads TRBD1 or TRBD2 (5 bases each). This clonotype was obtained from a boy aged 10-17 years in good health. The CDR3 region has the DNA TGTGCCAGCAGCGTATCCGGGACCAACTCCTACGAGCAGTACTTC. It is translated as CASSVSGTNSYEQYF.